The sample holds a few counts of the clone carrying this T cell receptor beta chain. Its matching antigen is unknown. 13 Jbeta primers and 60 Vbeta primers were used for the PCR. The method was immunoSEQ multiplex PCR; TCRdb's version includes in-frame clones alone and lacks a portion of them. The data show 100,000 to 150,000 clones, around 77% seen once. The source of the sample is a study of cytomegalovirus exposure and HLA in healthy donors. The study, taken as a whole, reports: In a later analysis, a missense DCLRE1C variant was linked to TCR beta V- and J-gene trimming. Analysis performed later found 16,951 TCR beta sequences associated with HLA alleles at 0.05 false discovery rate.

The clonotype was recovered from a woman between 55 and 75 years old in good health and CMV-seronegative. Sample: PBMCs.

The CDR3 bases are TGTGCCAGCAGTTTTGGGCGGGGGGGCCCATTAAGCCGCGAGCAGTACTTC. Translating it yields CASSFGRGGPLSREQYF. The rearrangement links TRBV27 to TRBJ2-7; 9 nucleotides line up with TRBD2. This CDR3 comprises 17 residues. Germline CDR1 MNHEY, CDR2 SMNVEV (reference sequence). V shed 3 bases, J shed 6 bases, and the junction held 15 bases outside the gene matches.